The rows below give T cell receptor beta chains drawn from one sample of a study of T cell responses to AZD1222 COVID-19 vaccine. Only in-frame clones appear in the TCRdb table, and some are missing; sequencing was by immunoSEQ multiplex PCR. Among about 15,000 clones listed, about 87% were seen once. This material consisted of peripheral blood, taken 28 days after the second AZD1222 dose. The receptors originated from an adult who received the AZD1222 COVID-19 vaccine. Both conserved end residues are part of each CDR3. The order of the fields is clone size, J gene, D gene, V gene, CDR3 DNA, CDR3 protein. A D gene is named only where the DNA matches it firmly. Not every row has a clone size; where given, it reads once, few, many or a size class.

>-|TRBJ1-1|TRBD1|TRBV28
TGTGCCAGCAGGATAGGACAGGGGCGAGCTTTCTTT
CASRIGQGRAFF
>-|TRBJ2-7|TRBD2|TRBV12-3/TRBV12-4
TGTGCCAGCAGTTGGGGACTAGCGGTCGAGCAGTACTTC
CASSWGLAVEQYF
>-|TRBJ2-1|-|TRBV9
TGTGCCAGCAGCGTAAACGTAGAGGGCTACAATGAGCAGTTCTTC
CASSVNVEGYNEQFF
>-|TRBJ1-4|TRBD1|TRBV28
TGTGCTTACCGGGACAGGGGGAATGAAAAACTGTTTTTT
CAYRDRGNEKLFF
>-|TRBJ2-4|-|TRBV11-2
TGTGCCAGCAAAAACGACGACAATCCAATAGCCAAAAACATTCAGTACTTC
CASKNDDNPIAKNIQYF
>-|TRBJ2-5|-|TRBV24-1
TGTGCCACCAGTGATTTGCCCAACCGGGGCCAAGGGGAAGAGACCCAGTACTTC
CATSDLPNRGQGEETQYF
>once|TRBJ1-3|-|TRBV7-6
TGTGCCAGCAGCTTAGCATCCTCTGGCGCCTCTGGAAACACCATATATTTT
CASSLASSGASGNTIYF
>-|TRBJ1-5|-|TRBV23-1
TGCGCCAGCAGCCAAACTGGACAAAGCTCACTGGGCAATCAGCCCCAGCATTTT
CASSQTGQSSLGNQPQHF
>-|TRBJ1-2|-|TRBV3-1/TRBV3-2
TGTGCCAGCAGCCACCTAAGCGACTATGGCTACACCTTC
CASSHLSDYGYTF
>-|TRBJ2-7|TRBD1|TRBV7-2
TGTGCCAGCAGCTTTGGGACAGCGAGCTCCTACGAGCAGTACTTC
CASSFGTASSYEQYF
>-|TRBJ1-2|-|TRBV2
TGTGCCAGCAGTGACGGGGTCAGAAACGGCTATGGCTACACCTTC
CASSDGVRNGYGYTF
>once|TRBJ1-6|TRBD1|TRBV7-2
TGTGCCAGCAGCCCCCGGACAGGGCCGAGTGGACCCCTCCACTTT
CASSPRTGPSGPLHF